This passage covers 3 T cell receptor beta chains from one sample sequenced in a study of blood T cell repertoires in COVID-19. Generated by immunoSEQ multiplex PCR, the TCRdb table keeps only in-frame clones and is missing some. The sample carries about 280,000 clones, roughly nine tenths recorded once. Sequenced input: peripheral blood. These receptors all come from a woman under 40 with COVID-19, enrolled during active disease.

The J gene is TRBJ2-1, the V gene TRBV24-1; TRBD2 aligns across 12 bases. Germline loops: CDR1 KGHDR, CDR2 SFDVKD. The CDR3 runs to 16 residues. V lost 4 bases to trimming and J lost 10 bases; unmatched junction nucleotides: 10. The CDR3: CATSDPASGGGGEQFF. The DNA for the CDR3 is TGTGCCACCAGTGACCCCGCTAGCGGGGGGGGAGGAGAGCAGTTCTTC.

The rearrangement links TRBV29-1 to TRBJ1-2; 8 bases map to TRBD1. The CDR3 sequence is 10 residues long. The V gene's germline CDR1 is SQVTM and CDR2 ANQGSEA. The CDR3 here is CSTGGEGYTF. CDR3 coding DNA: TGCAGTACAGGGGGGGAAGGCTACACCTTC. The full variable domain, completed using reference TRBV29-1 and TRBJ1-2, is SAVISQKPSRDICQRGTSLTIQCQVDSQVTMMFWYRQQPGQSLTLIATANQGSEATYESGFVIDKFPISRPNLTFSTLTVSNMSPEDSSIYLCSTGGEGYTFGSGTRLTVV.

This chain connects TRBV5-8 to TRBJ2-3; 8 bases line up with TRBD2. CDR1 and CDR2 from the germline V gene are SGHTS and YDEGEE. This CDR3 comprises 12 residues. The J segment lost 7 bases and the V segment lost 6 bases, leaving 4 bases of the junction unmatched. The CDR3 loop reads CASIGGGNTQYF. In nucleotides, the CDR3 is TGTGCCAGCATTGGCGGGGGGAATACGCAGTATTTT.